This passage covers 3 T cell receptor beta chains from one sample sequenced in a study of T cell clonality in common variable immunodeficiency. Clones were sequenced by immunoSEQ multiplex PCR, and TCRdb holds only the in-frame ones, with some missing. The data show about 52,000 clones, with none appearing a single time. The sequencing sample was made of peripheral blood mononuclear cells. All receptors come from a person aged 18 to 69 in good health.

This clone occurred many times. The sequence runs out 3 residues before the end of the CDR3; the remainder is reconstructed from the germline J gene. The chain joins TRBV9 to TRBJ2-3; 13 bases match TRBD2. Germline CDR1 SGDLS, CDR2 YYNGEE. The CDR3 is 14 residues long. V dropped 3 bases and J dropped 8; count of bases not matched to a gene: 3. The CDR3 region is CASSATSGGATQYF. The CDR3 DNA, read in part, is TGTGCCAGCAGCGCTACTAGCGGGGGGGCTACG.

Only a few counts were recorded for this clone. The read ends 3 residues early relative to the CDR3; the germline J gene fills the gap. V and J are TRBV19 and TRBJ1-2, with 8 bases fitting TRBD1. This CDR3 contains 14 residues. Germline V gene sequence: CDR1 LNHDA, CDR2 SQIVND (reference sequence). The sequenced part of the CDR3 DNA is TGTGCCAGTAGTATGGACAGGGCGGGGGATACC. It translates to CASSMDRAGDT. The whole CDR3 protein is CASSMDRAGDTYTF.

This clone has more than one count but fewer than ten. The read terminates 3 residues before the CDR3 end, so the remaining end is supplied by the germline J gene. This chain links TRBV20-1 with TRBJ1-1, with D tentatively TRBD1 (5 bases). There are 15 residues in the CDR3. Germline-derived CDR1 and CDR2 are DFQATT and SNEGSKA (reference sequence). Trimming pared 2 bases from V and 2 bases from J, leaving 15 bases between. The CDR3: CSARRQHKINTEAFF. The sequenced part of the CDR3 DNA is TGCAGTGCTAGAAGACAGCATAAGATAAACACTGAA.